The 21 T cell receptor beta chains listed next were all sequenced from one sample in a study of identical twins. TCRdb used MiXCR to reprocess the 5' RACE reads, holding one entry per CDR3 protein. Counted here are about 18,000 distinct CDR3 sequences, just under 70% occurring once; the ten biggest clones make up almost 6%. Sequencing was performed on memory (CD45RO+) T cells sorted from blood. These receptors originate from a woman under 30 in good health. This table probably holds off-target reads from a library built for another chain.

The chain is built from TRBV6-2 or TRBV6-3 and TRBJ2-7; the D gene is possibly TRBD1 (5 bases). Per germline, CDR1 MNHEY and CDR2 SVGEGT. V lost 6 bases to trimming and J lost 2 bases, with 8 bases between them. The CDR3 has 12 residues. CDR3 coding DNA: TGTGCCAGCAGCGAGACAGCCTACGAGCAGTACTTC. Protein product: CASSETAYEQYF.

The chain recombines TRBV29-1 with TRBJ2-3; D is unresolved. The CDR3 has 13 amino acids. V lost 3 bases, J lost 7 bases, and 14 bases lay in between. CDR1 is SQVTM, CDR2 ANQGSEA, per germline. CDR3 sequence (DNA): TGCAGCGTTGAGGCCCTGGGTCCAAATACGCAGTATTTT. Protein product: CSVEALGPNTQYF.

V and J are TRBV11-1 and TRBJ2-1; 10 nucleotides line up with TRBD2. Germline CDR1 is SGHAT and CDR2 is FQDESV (reference sequence). This CDR3 has 17 amino acids. With V trimmed by 5 bases and J by 2 bases, 9 bases remained unmatched. The chain's CDR3 is CASSLRLAGLTYNEQFF. CDR3 nucleotides: TGTGCCAGCAGCCTTCGACTAGCGGGCCTCACCTACAATGAGCAGTTCTTC.

The rearrangement uses TRBV20-1 and TRBJ2-1; 9 bases agree with TRBD2. Losses at the gene ends were 3 bases for V and 4 bases for J; bases not matched to a gene: 4. Germline V CDR1 and CDR2: DFQATT, SNEGSKA (reference sequence). The CDR3 covers 14 residues. The DNA of the CDR3 is TGCAGTGCTAGTGGAGCGGGAGGTTACAATGAGCAGTTCTTC. The encoded protein is CSASGAGGYNEQFF.

The rearrangement joins TRBV10-3 to TRBJ1-2; maybe TRBD1 (5 bases). With 6 bases removed from V and 3 bases from J, the gap between germline ends came to 14 bases. The CDR3 has 14 amino acids. CDR1 is ENHRY and CDR2 is SYGVKD in the germline V gene. The CDR3 DNA reads as TGTGCCATCAGCGACGGGGACCTCGACTATGGCTACACCTTC. It codes for CAISDGDLDYGYTF.

This clonotype was counted only a few times. The gene calls are TRBV6-2 or TRBV6-3 and TRBJ1-5; D unclear. CDR3 length equals 14 residues. Germline CDR1 MNHEY, CDR2 SVGEGT. The V and J ends lost 7 bases and 0 bases respectively, with 10 bases between them. The CDR3 DNA follows: TGTGCCAGCAAGGGTGGTCATAGCAATCAGCCCCAGCATTTT. Translated, it gives CASKGGHSNQPQHF.

This clonotype was picked up one time. The chain recombines TRBV9 with TRBJ2-7; D may be TRBD1 (5 bases). This CDR3 has 14 amino acids. The V gene's germline CDR1 is SGDLS and CDR2 YYNGEE. Trimming removed 4 bases at V and 1 base at J, with 12 bases between. The CDR3 coding sequence is TGTGCCAGCAGCCCATCGGACAAGTCCTACGAGCAGTACTTC. Encoded protein: CASSPSDKSYEQYF. Complete variable domain (other parts from reference TRBV9 and TRBJ2-7): DSGVTQTPKHLITATGQRVTLRCSPRSGDLSVYWYQQSLDQGLQFLIQYYNGEERAKGNILERFSAQQFPDLHSELNLSSLELGDSALYFCASSPSDKSYEQYFGPGTRLTVT.

This chain uses TRBV11-1 with TRBJ2-1; 7 bases map to TRBD2. Germline V gene data show CDR1 as SGHAT and CDR2 as FQDESV (reference sequence). J gave up 12 bases and V 6 bases, and 11 bases lay outside the gene matches. The CDR3 contains 13 residues. The CDR3 reads CASSVGTNGLQFF. DNA for the CDR3: TGTGCCAGCAGTGTTGGGACTAACGGATTGCAGTTCTTC.

The rearrangement joins TRBV12-3 or TRBV12-4 to TRBJ2-7; 8 bases are a match to TRBD2. CDR3 length: 15 residues. V lost 6 bases, J lost 4 bases, and 11 bases stayed unmatched. Here the CDR3 reads CASSHPGLAGYEQYF. The CDR3 nucleotides read TGTGCCAGCAGCCATCCAGGACTAGCCGGGTACGAGCAGTACTTC.

This clonotype showed up just a few times. The V call is TRBV28, the J call TRBJ2-5; D possibly corresponds to TRBD1 (6 bases). CDR1 is MDHEN, CDR2 SYDVKM, per germline. The CDR3 covers 14 residues. Trimming left V 5 bases short and J 5 bases short, with 15 bases between. The CDR3 nucleotides are TGTGCCAGCAGTCTGGGGACATTAGCTGAGACCCAGTACTTC. Amino acid sequence: CASSLGTLAETQYF.

The chain combines TRBV29-1 with TRBJ2-1, with D perhaps TRBD1 (5 bases). The V gene lost 4 bases and the J gene lost 0 bases, with 10 bases spanning the gap. The CDR3 is made up of 14 amino acids. The V gene's germline CDR1 is SQVTM and CDR2 ANQGSEA. CDR3 residues: CSVVRGSSYNEQFF. In nucleotides, the CDR3 is TGCAGCGTTGTTAGGGGAAGCTCCTACAATGAGCAGTTCTTC.

This chain uses TRBV6-2 or TRBV6-3 with TRBJ2-7; D unresolved. V was pared by 0 bases and J by 3 bases, with 12 bases between. The germline gives CDR1 MNHEY, CDR2 SVGEGT. The length of the CDR3 is 15 residues. The CDR3 loop is CASSYSISRYYEQYF. CDR3 bases: TGTGCCAGCAGTTACTCGATAAGCCGGTACTACGAGCAGTACTTC.

V gene TRBV29-1 combines with J gene TRBJ2-1, with 7 positions matching TRBD2. With V trimmed by 4 bases and J by 3 bases, 12 bases remained unmatched. The CDR3 consists of 16 residues. Germline values: CDR1 SQVTM, CDR2 ANQGSEA. The CDR3 loop is CSVAGVGWGGYNEQFF. In nucleotides, the CDR3 is TGCAGCGTTGCCGGCGTTGGGTGGGGGGGCTACAATGAGCAGTTCTTC.

The chain joins TRBV6-5 to TRBJ2-2; 7 bases match TRBD1. Trimming cost V 7 bases and J 1 base; bases outside gene matches: 3. This CDR3 is 14 amino acids long. Germline-derived CDR1 and CDR2 are MNHEY and SVGAGI. The CDR3 DNA reads as TGTGCCAGCACACGACAGGGGAACACCGGGGAGCTGTTTTTT. Translation: CASTRQGNTGELFF.

The chain has TRBV28 and TRBJ2-7; 7 bases agree with TRBD2. Germline V lookup: CDR1 MDHEN, CDR2 SYDVKM. Unmatched junction bases numbered 10, after V lost 8 bases and J lost 6 bases. The CDR3 contains 13 residues. The CDR3, as DNA: TGTGCCAGCGCCGGGGGAGGGCGAGGCGAGCAGTACTTC. This codes for CASAGGGRGEQYF.

CDR3 sequence reads: CASSPGWGMTEAFF. CDR3 sequence (DNA): TGTGCCAGCAGTCCAGGTTGGGGGATGACTGAAGCTTTCTTT. The chain has TRBV6-2 or TRBV6-3 and TRBJ1-1, with TRBD1 as a possible D gene (5 bases). Germline V gene lookup returns CDR1 MNHEY and CDR2 SVGEGT. Deletions cut 5 bases from V and 5 bases from J, with 15 bases between. The CDR3 has 14 amino acids.

This clonotype appeared a few times. The chain couples TRBV2 to TRBJ1-1, with no clear D. The CDR3 consists of 11 residues. The germline gives CDR1 SNHLY, CDR2 FYNNEI. V gave up 5 bases and J gave up 7 bases, with 8 bases separating them. The CDR3 sequence: CASSPAVEAFF. The CDR3 DNA is TGTGCCAGCAGTCCGGCAGTTGAAGCTTTCTTT.

J is TRBJ1-5 and V is TRBV6-2 or TRBV6-3; maybe TRBD1 (6 bases). This CDR3 spans 12 amino acids. Per germline, CDR1 MNHEY and CDR2 SVGEGT. V was clipped by 5 bases and J by 7 bases, with 9 bases between them. As DNA, the CDR3 is TGTGCCAGCAGTCACAGGGTACAGCCCCAGCATTTT. It translates to CASSHRVQPQHF.

This chain uses TRBV15 with TRBJ2-7; D is possibly TRBD1 (6 bases). This CDR3 has 13 residues. CDR1 and CDR2 (germline): LNHNV, YYDKDF (reference sequence). Trimming removed 9 bases from V and 5 bases from J, with 17 bases in between. CDR3: CATHTGFANEQYF. CDR3 DNA sequence: TGTGCCACTCATACAGGGTTCGCGAACGAGCAGTACTTC.

The chain employs TRBV6-5 and TRBJ1-5, with D perhaps matching TRBD1 (5 bases). The CDR3 contains 14 residues. Germline values: CDR1 MNHEY, CDR2 SVGAGI. V was shortened by 4 bases and J by 2 bases, with 9 bases between the two germline ends. This chain's CDR3 is CASSWGRGNQPQHF. The CDR3 DNA reads TGTGCCAGCAGTTGGGGCAGGGGCAATCAGCCCCAGCATTTT.

This chain links TRBV20-1 with TRBJ2-7, with 7 bases lining up with TRBD1. V lost 6 bases to trimming and J lost 2 bases; unmatched junction nucleotides: 4. This CDR3 is 12 amino acids long. Germline V CDR1 and CDR2: DFQATT, SNEGSKA (reference sequence). In DNA, the CDR3 is TGCAGTGCGGGGACAGTAACCTACGAGCAGTACTTC. Its protein is CSAGTVTYEQYF.